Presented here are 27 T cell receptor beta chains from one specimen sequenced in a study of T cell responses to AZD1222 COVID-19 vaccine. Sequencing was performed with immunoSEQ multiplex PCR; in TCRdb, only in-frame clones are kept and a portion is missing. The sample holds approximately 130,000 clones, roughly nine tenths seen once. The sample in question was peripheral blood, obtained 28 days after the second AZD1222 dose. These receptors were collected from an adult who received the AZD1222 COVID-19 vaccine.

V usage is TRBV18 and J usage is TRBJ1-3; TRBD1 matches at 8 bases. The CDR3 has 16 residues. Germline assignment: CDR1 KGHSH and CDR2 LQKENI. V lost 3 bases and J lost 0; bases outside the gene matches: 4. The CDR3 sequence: CASSPTDRGSGNTIYF. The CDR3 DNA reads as TGTGCCAGCTCACCCACCGACAGGGGCTCTGGAAACACCATATATTTT.

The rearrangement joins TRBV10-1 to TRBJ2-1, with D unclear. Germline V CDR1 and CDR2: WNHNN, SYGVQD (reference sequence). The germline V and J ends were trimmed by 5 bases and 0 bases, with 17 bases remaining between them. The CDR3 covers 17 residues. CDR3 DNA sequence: TGCGCCAGCAGTCCACTTAGCCGCTCCGGCTCCTACAATGAGCAGTTCTTC. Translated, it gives CASSPLSRSGSYNEQFF.

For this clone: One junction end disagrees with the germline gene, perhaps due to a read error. Written as DNA, the CDR3 is TGTGCCAGCAGTGAGATAGGACAATATTTT. Its translation is CASSEIGQYF. This chain connects TRBV2 to TRBJ1-1; D might be TRBD1 (5 bases). The CDR3 totals 10 residues. Germline V lookup: CDR1 SNHLY, CDR2 FYNNEI.

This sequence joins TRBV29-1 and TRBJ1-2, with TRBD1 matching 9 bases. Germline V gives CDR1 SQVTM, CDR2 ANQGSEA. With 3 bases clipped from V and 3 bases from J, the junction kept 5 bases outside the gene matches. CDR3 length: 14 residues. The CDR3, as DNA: TGCAGCGTTGACGGGACAGGGAAAGACTATGGCTACACCTTC. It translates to CSVDGTGKDYGYTF.

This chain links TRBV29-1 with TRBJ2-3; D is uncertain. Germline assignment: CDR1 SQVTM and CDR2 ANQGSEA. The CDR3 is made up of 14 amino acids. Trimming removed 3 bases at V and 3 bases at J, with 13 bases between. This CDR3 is CSVEGLWGTDTQYF. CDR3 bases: TGCAGCGTTGAGGGGTTATGGGGTACAGATACGCAGTATTTT.

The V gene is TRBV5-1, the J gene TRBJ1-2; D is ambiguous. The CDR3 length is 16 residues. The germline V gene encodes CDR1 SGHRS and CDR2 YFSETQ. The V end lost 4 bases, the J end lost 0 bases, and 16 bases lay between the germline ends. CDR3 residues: CASSPGAAVANYGYTF. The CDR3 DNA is TGCGCCAGCAGCCCGGGAGCAGCCGTAGCTAACTATGGCTACACCTTC.

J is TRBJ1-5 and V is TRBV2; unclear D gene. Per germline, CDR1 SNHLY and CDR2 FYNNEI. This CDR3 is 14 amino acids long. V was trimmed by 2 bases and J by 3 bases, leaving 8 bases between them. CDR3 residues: CASSERRTNQPQHF. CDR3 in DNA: TGTGCCAGCAGTGAACGGCGGACCAATCAGCCCCAGCATTTT.

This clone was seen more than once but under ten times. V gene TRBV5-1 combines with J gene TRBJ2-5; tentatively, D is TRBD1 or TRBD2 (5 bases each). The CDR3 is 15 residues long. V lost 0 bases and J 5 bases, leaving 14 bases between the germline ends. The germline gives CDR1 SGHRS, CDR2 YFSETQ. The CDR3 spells CASSLGVGVWETQYF. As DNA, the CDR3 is TGCGCCAGCAGCTTGGGAGTGGGGGTGTGGGAGACCCAGTACTTC. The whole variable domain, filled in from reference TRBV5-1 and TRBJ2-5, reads KAGVTQTPRYLIKTRGQQVTLSCSPISGHRSVSWYQQTPGQGLQFLFEYFSETQRNKGNFPGRFSGRQFSNSRSEMNVSTLELGDSALYLCASSLGVGVWETQYFGPGTRLLVL.

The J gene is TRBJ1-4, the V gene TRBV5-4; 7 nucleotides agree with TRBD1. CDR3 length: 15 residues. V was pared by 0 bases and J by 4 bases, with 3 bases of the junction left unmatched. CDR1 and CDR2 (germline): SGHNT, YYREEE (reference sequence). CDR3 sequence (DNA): TGTGCCAGCAGCTTGGGCAGGGGGGATAATGAAAAACTGTTTTTT. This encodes CASSLGRGDNEKLFF.

The CDR3 bases are TGTGCCACCAGGGACAGGGGAAAAGAGACCCAGTACTTC. Its protein product is CATRDRGKETQYF. The J gene is TRBJ2-5, the V gene TRBV24-1; 9 bases line up with TRBD1. CDR3 length equals 13 residues. With 7 bases clipped from V and 3 bases from J, the junction kept 2 bases outside the gene matches. Germline assignment: CDR1 KGHDR and CDR2 SFDVKD.

CDR3 sequence reads: CASRSDRYSPLHF. As DNA, the CDR3 is TGTGCCAGTAGGTCCGATCGGTATTCACCCCTCCACTTT. The chain joins TRBV19 to TRBJ1-6; D is uncertain. V lost 6 bases, J lost 8 bases, and 11 bases lay in between. Germline V CDR1 and CDR2: LNHDA, SQIVND (reference sequence). This CDR3 has 13 residues.

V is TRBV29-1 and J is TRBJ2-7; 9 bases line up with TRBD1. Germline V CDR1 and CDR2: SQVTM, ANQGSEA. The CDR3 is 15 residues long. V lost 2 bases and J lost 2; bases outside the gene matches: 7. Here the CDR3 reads CSVELDRGPPYEQYF. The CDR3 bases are TGCAGCGTTGAACTGGACAGGGGTCCTCCCTACGAGCAGTACTTC.

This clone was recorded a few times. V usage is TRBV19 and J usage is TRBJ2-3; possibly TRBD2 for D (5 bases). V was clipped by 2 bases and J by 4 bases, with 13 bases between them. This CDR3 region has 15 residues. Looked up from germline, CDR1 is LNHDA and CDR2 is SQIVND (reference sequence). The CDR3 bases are TGTGCCAGTAGTATATACCAAATGGGAGCAGATACGCAGTATTTT. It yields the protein CASSIYQMGADTQYF.

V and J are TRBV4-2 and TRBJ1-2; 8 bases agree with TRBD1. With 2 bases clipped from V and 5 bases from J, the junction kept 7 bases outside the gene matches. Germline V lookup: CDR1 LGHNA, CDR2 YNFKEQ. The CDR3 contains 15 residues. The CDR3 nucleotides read TGTGCCAGCAGCCAACGAGGACAGGGAGGGTATGGCTACACCTTC. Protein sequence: CASSQRGQGGYGYTF.

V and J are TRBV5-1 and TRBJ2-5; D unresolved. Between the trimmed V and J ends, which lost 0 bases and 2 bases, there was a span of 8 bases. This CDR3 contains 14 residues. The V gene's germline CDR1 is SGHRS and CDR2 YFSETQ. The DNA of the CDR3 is TGCGCCAGCAGCTTGGGAATACGTCAAGAGACCCAGTACTTC. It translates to CASSLGIRQETQYF.

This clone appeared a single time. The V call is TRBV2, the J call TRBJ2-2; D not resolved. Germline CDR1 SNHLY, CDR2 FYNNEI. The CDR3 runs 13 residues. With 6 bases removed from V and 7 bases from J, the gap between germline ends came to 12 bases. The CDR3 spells CASSSESSGELFF. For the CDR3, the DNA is TGTGCCAGCAGCTCAGAGTCGAGCGGGGAGCTGTTTTTT.

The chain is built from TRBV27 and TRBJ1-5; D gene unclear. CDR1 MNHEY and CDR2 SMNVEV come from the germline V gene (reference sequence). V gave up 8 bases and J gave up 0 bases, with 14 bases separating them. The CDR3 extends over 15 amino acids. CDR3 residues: CASRKRENSNQPQHF. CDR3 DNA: TGTGCCAGCCGAAAACGGGAAAATAGCAATCAGCCCCAGCATTTT.

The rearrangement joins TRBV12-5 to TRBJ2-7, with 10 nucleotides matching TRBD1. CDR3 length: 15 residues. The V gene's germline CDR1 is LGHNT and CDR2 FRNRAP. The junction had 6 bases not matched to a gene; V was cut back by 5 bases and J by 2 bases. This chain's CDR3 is CASGQTGGLTYEQYF. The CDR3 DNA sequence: TGTGCTAGTGGTCAGACAGGGGGCCTAACCTACGAGCAGTACTTC. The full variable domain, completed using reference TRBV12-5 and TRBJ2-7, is DARVTQTPRHKVTEMGQEVTMRCQPILGHNTVFWYRQTMMQGLELLAYFRNRAPLDDSGMPKDRFSAEMPDATLATLKIQPSEPRDSAVYFCASGQTGGLTYEQYFGPGTRLTVT.

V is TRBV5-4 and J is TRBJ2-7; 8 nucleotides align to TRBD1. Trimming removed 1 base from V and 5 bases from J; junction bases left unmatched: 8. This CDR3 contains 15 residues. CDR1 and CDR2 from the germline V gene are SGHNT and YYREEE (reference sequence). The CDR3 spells CASSLKAGGFDEQYF. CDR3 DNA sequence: TGTGCCAGCAGCTTGAAGGCAGGGGGCTTCGACGAGCAGTACTTC.

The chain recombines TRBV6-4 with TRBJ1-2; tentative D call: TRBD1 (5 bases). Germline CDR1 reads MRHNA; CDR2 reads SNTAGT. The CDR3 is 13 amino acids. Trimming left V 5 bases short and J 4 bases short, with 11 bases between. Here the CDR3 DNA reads TGTGCCAGCAGTCTGGGGGTCGGCTATGGCTACACCTTC. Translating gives CASSLGVGYGYTF.

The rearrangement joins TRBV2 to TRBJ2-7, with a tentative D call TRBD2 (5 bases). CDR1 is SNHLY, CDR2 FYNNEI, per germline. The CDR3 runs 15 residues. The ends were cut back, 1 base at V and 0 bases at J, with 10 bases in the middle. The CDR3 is CASSEGSASSYEQYF. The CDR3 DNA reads TGTGCCAGCAGTGAAGGTAGCGCTAGCTCCTACGAGCAGTACTTC.

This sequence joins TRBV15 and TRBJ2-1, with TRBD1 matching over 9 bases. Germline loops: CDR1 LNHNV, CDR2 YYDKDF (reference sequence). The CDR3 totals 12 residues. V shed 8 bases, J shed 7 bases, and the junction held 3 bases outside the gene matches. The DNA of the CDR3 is TGTGCCACCGGGACAGGGTGGAATGAGCAGTTCTTC. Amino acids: CATGTGWNEQFF.

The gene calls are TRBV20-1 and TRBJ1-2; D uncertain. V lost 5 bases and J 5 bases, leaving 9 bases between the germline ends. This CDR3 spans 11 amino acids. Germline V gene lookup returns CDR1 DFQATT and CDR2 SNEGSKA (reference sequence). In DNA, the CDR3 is TGCAGTGCTGAGACTGGTTATGGCTACACCTTC. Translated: CSAETGYGYTF.

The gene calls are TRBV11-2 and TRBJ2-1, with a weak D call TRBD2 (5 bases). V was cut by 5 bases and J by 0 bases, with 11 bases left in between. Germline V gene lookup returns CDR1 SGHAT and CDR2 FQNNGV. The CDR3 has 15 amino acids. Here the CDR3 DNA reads TGTGCCAGCAGCAGAGGAGGAGGCTCCTACAATGAGCAGTTCTTC. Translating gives CASSRGGGSYNEQFF.

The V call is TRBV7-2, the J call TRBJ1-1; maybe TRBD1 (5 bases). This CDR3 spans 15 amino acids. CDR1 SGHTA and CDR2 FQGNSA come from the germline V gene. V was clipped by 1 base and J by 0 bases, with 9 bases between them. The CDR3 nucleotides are TGTGCCAGCAGCTTAGGGGACGGCATGAACACTGAAGCTTTCTTT. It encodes CASSLGDGMNTEAFF.

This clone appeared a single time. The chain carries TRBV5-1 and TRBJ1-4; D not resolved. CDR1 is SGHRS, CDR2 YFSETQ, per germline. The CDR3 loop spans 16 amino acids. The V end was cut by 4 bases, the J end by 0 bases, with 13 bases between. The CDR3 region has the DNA TGCGCCAGCAGCCCTTTTGAGGGATCAACTAATGAAAAACTGTTTTTT. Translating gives CASSPFEGSTNEKLFF.

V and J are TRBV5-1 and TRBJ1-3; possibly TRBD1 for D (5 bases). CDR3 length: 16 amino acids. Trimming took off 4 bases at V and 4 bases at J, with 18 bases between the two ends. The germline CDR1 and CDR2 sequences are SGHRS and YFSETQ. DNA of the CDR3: TGCGCCAGCAGCCCCGCCGGGGCCGGGCTGGGAAACACCATATATTTT. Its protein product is CASSPAGAGLGNTIYF.